Listed below are T cell receptor beta chains from one sample, sequenced in a study of blood T cell repertoires in COVID-19. Clones were sequenced by immunoSEQ multiplex PCR, and TCRdb holds only the in-frame ones, with some missing. This table has about 190,000 clones, 65% to 80% appearing once. The sequenced sample consisted of peripheral blood. These receptor sequences come from a man aged 45-65 years who had recovered from COVID-19. CDR3s include the opening cysteine and the closing phenylalanine or tryptophan. A D gene is named only where the DNA matches it firmly. Expanded clones are given a class, and other clones once, few, many or no size at all.

CDR3 protein: CASRGLSSGNTIYF
CDR3 DNA: TGTGCCAGCAGGGGGCTGAGCTCTGGAAACACCATATATTTT
D gene: NA
V gene: TRBV28
clone size: NA
J gene: TRBJ1-3

CDR3 protein: CASSFGRGSTEAFF
CDR3 DNA: TGTGCCAGCAGTTTTGGCAGGGGGAGCACTGAAGCTTTCTTT
D gene: TRBD1
V gene: TRBV27
clone size: NA
J gene: TRBJ1-1

CDR3 protein: CASSLPGMMTDTQYF
CDR3 DNA: TGCGCCAGCTCACTACCCGGGATGATGACAGATACGCAGTATTTT
D gene: NA
V gene: TRBV4-1
clone size: NA
J gene: TRBJ2-3

CDR3 protein: CASSLGHSSSYNEQFF
CDR3 DNA: TGTGCCAGCAGCTTGGGTCACTCGAGCTCCTACAATGAGCAGTTCTTC
D gene: NA
V gene: TRBV5-4
clone size: NA
J gene: TRBJ2-1

CDR3 protein: CAISARGTYTDTQYF
CDR3 DNA: TGTGCCATCAGTGCTAGAGGGACTTACACAGATACGCAGTATTTT
D gene: NA
V gene: TRBV10-3
clone size: NA
J gene: TRBJ2-3

CDR3 protein: CASSARLAGSGELFF
CDR3 DNA: TGTGCCAGCAGCGCCCGACTAGCGGGATCTGGGGAGCTGTTTTTT
D gene: TRBD2
V gene: TRBV11-2
clone size: NA
J gene: TRBJ2-2

CDR3 protein: CASSRLAGDEQYF
CDR3 DNA: TGTGCCAGCAGCAGACTAGCGGGAGACGAGCAGTACTTC
D gene: TRBD2
V gene: TRBV6-4
clone size: NA
J gene: TRBJ2-7

CDR3 protein: CASSVGLADSTDTQYF
CDR3 DNA: TGTGCCAGCAGCGTAGGACTAGCGGATAGCACAGATACGCAGTATTTT
D gene: TRBD2
V gene: TRBV9
clone size: NA
J gene: TRBJ2-3

CDR3 protein: CASSTSRGRVNSPLHF
CDR3 DNA: TGTGCCAGCAGCACTTCTCGGGGGAGAGTTAATTCACCCCTCCACTTT
D gene: NA
V gene: TRBV21-1
clone size: few
J gene: TRBJ1-6

CDR3 protein: CASSPGLAGGIPYEQYF
CDR3 DNA: TGTGCCAGCTCACCGGGACTAGCGGGAGGAATACCGTACGAGCAGTACTTC
D gene: TRBD2
V gene: TRBV18
clone size: NA
J gene: TRBJ2-7

CDR3 protein: CSASGGGTQGTQYF
CDR3 DNA: TGCAGTGCTAGTGGTGGCGGGACCCAGGGGACCCAGTACTTC
D gene: NA
V gene: TRBV20-1
clone size: NA
J gene: TRBJ2-5

CDR3 protein: CASRRGQETQYF
CDR3 DNA: TGTGCCAGCAGGCGGGGACAAGAGACCCAGTACTTC
D gene: NA
V gene: TRBV2
clone size: NA
J gene: TRBJ2-5

CDR3 protein: CASRGGDYNEQFF
CDR3 DNA: TGTGCCAGCAGAGGCGGAGACTACAATGAGCAGTTCTTC
D gene: NA
V gene: TRBV4-2
clone size: NA
J gene: TRBJ2-1

CDR3 protein: CASSQPYGASGAYEQYF
CDR3 DNA: TGTGCCAGCAGTCAACCCTACGGGGCTAGCGGGGCCTACGAGCAGTACTTC
D gene: TRBD2
V gene: TRBV3-1/TRBV3-2
clone size: NA
J gene: TRBJ2-7

CDR3 protein: CASSPIMRISNQPQHF
CDR3 DNA: TGTGCCAGCAGCCCTATTATGAGGATCAGCAATCAGCCCCAGCATTTT
D gene: NA
V gene: TRBV28
clone size: NA
J gene: TRBJ1-5

CDR3 protein: CASQPSAGVHEQYF
CDR3 DNA: TGTGCCAGCCAGCCCTCAGCGGGAGTGCACGAGCAGTACTTC
D gene: TRBD2
V gene: TRBV7-2
clone size: NA
J gene: TRBJ2-7

CDR3 protein: CASSPESAGGNYEQYF
CDR3 DNA: TGTGCCAGCAGCCCAGAGTCAGCGGGAGGAAACTACGAGCAGTACTTC
D gene: TRBD2
V gene: TRBV11-2
clone size: NA
J gene: TRBJ2-7

CDR3 protein: CASSKPGQSYGYTF
CDR3 DNA: TGTGCCAGCAGTAAGCCGGGACAGAGTTATGGCTACACCTTC
D gene: TRBD1
V gene: TRBV6-5
clone size: NA
J gene: TRBJ1-2

CDR3 protein: CASSSNWRGEQFF
CDR3 DNA: TGCGCCAGCAGCTCAAATTGGCGGGGTGAGCAGTTCTTC
D gene: NA
V gene: TRBV5-1
clone size: NA
J gene: TRBJ2-1

CDR3 protein: CASRKDREFYEQYF
CDR3 DNA: TGTGCCAGCAGAAAGGACAGGGAATTCTACGAGCAGTACTTC
D gene: TRBD1
V gene: TRBV6-5
clone size: NA
J gene: TRBJ2-7

CDR3 protein: CASKDGTSGSTGPDTQYF
CDR3 DNA: TGTGCCAGCAAGGACGGGACTAGCGGGAGTACGGGCCCAGATACGCAGTATTTT
D gene: TRBD2
V gene: TRBV7-9
clone size: few
J gene: TRBJ2-3

CDR3 protein: CASSTSGFIGETQYF
CDR3 DNA: TGTGCCAGCAGCACTAGCGGGTTTATTGGGGAAACCCAGTACTTC
D gene: TRBD2
V gene: TRBV6-5
clone size: NA
J gene: TRBJ2-5

CDR3 protein: CASNSRQGVDYGYTF
CDR3 DNA: TGTGCCAGCAATTCGCGACAGGGGGTGGACTATGGCTACACCTTC
D gene: TRBD1
V gene: TRBV2
clone size: NA
J gene: TRBJ1-2